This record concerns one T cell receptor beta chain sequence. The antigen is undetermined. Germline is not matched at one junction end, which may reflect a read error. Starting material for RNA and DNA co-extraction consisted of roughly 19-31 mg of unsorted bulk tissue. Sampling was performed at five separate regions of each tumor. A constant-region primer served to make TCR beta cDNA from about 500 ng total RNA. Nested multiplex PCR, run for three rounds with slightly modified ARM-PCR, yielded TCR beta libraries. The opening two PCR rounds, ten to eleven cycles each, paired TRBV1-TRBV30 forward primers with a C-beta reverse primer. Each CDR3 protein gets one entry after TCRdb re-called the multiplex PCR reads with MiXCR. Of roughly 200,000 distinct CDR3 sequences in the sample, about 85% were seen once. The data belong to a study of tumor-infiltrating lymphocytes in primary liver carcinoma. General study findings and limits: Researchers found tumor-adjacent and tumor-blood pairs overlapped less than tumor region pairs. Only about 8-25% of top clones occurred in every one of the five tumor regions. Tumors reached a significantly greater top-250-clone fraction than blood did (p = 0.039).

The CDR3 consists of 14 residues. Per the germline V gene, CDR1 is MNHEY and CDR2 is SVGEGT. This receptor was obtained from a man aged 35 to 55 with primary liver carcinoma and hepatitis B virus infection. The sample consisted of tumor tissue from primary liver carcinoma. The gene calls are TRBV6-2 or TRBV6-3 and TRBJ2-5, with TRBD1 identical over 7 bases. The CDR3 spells CASSSRTGMETRYF. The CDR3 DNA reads TGTGCCAGCAGTTCACGGACAGGTATGGAGACCCGGTACTTC.